The 11 T cell receptor beta chains listed next were all sequenced from one sample in a study of T cell responses to AZD1222 COVID-19 vaccine (dated by TCRdb to the early 2020s). Library preparation was by the immunoSEQ multiplex PCR assay. TCRdb took over this immuneACCESS table, retaining in-frame rearrangements with V and J assigned. Such tables are incomplete; in checked studies, under half of the missing clones stem from an unresolved V gene, and the remainder is unexplained. The sample table records about 100,000 clones; roughly 88% of these occur just once. Of the sample, around 9% falls within the top ten clones. The time point label for this specimen denotes: baseline before first vaccination. The specimen was peripheral blood, collected on day 0 of AZD1222 vaccination. The receptor set was obtained from an adult in good health.

This clone appeared a single time. The chain has TRBV3-1 (or the pseudogene TRBV3-2) and TRBJ2-7; D possibly corresponds to TRBD2 (7 bases). CDR3 length equals 18 residues. V gave up 0 bases and J gave up 2 bases, with 20 bases separating them. From germline, CDR1 is LGHDT and CDR2 YNNKEL (reference sequence). The CDR3 nucleotides are TGTGCCAGCAGCCAAGATGTAGGAGGGGGGGCTAGAACCTACGAGCAGTACTTC. This sequence encodes CASSQDVGGGARTYEQYF.

The V gene is TRBV7-9, the J gene TRBJ1-5; TRBD1 is a possible D gene (5 bases). CDR1 and CDR2 from the germline V gene are SEHNR and FQNEAQ (reference sequence). CDR3 length: 15 residues. Trimming took off 0 bases at V and 7 bases at J, with 13 bases between the two ends. For the CDR3, the DNA is TGTGCCAGCAGCTTAGCATCGACAGTCAACCAGCCCCAGCATTTT. Encoded protein: CASSLASTVNQPQHF. The whole variable domain, remainder taken from reference TRBV7-9 and TRBJ1-5, is DTGVSQNPRHKITKRGQNVTFRCDPISEHNRLYWYRQTLGQGPEFLTYFQNEAQLEKSRLLSDRFSAERPKGSFSTLEIQRTEQGDSAMYLCASSLASTVNQPQHFGDGTRLSIL.

This clone was seen only once. This chain links TRBV7-2 with TRBJ1-2; 7 nucleotides agree with TRBD1. V shed 5 bases, J shed 9 bases, and the junction held 6 bases outside the gene matches. The CDR3 has 12 residues. Germline V lookup: CDR1 SGHTA, CDR2 FQGNSA. The CDR3, as DNA: TGTGCCAGCAGCCCTCGACAGGGAAGCTACACCTTC. Amino acid sequence: CASSPRQGSYTF.

This clone has a handful of counts. The chain combines TRBV19 with TRBJ1-2; D is undetermined. The V gene's germline CDR1 is LNHDA and CDR2 SQIVND (reference sequence). V was pared by 8 bases and J by 4 bases, with 8 bases between. This CDR3 region has 11 residues. The CDR3 coding sequence is TGTGCCAGTCTTGGCGTCTATGGCTACACCTTC. Translating gives CASLGVYGYTF.

The rearrangement links TRBV4-2 to TRBJ2-2; D possibly corresponds to TRBD1 (5 bases). V was pared by 4 bases and J by 0 bases, with 12 bases between. This CDR3 has 16 residues. Germline CDR1 LGHNA, CDR2 YNFKEQ. CDR3 sequence (DNA): TGTGCCAGCAGCCCCCCGGCCAGGGCGAACACCGGGGAGCTGTTTTTT. Its protein is CASSPPARANTGELFF.

The chain employs TRBV18 and TRBJ1-2; no clear D. This CDR3 is 14 amino acids long. The V gene lost 1 base and the J gene lost 8 bases, with 14 bases spanning the gap. Per germline, CDR1 KGHSH and CDR2 LQKENI. The CDR3 nucleotides are TGTGCCAGCTCACCACAGTCCCGGAGGGAGGGCTACACCTTC. This encodes CASSPQSRREGYTF.

The chain joins TRBV6-5 to TRBJ2-1; D remains unclear. Germline CDR1 and CDR2: MNHEY and SVGAGI. This CDR3 has 14 amino acids. Trimming took 2 bases from V and 7 from J, leaving 12 bases between them. CDR3 bases: TGTGCCAGCAGTTACCGTCAGACACGGAATGAGCAGTTCTTC. This codes for CASSYRQTRNEQFF.

This chain uses TRBV19 with TRBJ1-4; tentative D call: TRBD1 (6 bases). Germline CDR1 and CDR2: LNHDA and SQIVND (reference sequence). Trimming shortened V by 3 bases and J by 8 bases, and 25 bases separated the two germline ends. This CDR3 contains 18 residues. For the CDR3, the DNA is TGTGCCAGTAGTATGTTTGGCGAAGGTCGGGGGCAAAGGGAAAAACTGTTTTTT. It yields the protein CASSMFGEGRGQREKLFF.

CDR3 loop: CASSFKGYYNSPLHF. DNA for the CDR3: TGTGCCAGCAGTTTTAAGGGTTATTATAATTCACCCCTCCACTTT. The V gene is TRBV27, the J gene TRBJ1-6, with no clear D. Trimming removed 3 bases at V and 4 bases at J, with 10 bases between. Looked up from germline, CDR1 is MNHEY and CDR2 is SMNVEV (reference sequence). The CDR3 loop spans 15 amino acids.

The chain recombines TRBV6-6 with TRBJ1-6; D is perhaps TRBD1 (5 bases). This CDR3 is 13 amino acids long. Germline assignment: CDR1 MNHNY and CDR2 SVGAGI (reference sequence). V was clipped by 9 bases and J by 7 bases, with 13 bases between them. The CDR3 sequence: CASRGSMNSPLHF. The CDR3 DNA follows: TGTGCCAGTCGGGGGAGTATGAATTCACCCCTCCACTTT.

This CDR3 is CASGGRGFHEQYF. As DNA, the CDR3 is TGCGCCAGTGGGGGACGAGGGTTCCACGAGCAGTACTTC. This chain connects TRBV5-1 to TRBJ2-7, with D perhaps TRBD1 or TRBD2 (5 bases each). The V gene lost 8 bases and the J gene lost 5 bases, with 17 bases spanning the gap. From germline, CDR1 is SGHRS and CDR2 YFSETQ. The CDR3 has 13 residues.